This TCR beta chain appears in the sequencing data of a study of blood T cell repertoires in COVID-19. Germline V gene lookup returns CDR1 MRHNA and CDR2 SNTAGT. The CDR3 extends over 14 amino acids. With 4 bases clipped from V and 5 bases from J, the junction kept 8 bases outside the gene matches. Libraries were prepared by immunoSEQ multiplex PCR; TCRdb keeps only in-frame clonotypes and omits some of them. The sample holds about 130,000 clones; about four fifths are singletons and the top ten take roughly 20%. The chain carries TRBV6-4 and TRBJ2-7, with 7 bases matching TRBD1. The sequencing sample was made of peripheral blood. The TCR was taken from an elderly man with acute or convalescent COVID-19. In DNA, the CDR3 is TGTGCCAGCAGTGTTAACAGGGGCAGCGACGAGCAGTACTTC. Protein sequence: CASSVNRGSDEQYF.